This note documents a single TCR beta chain sequence. Antigen: not known. The CDR3 runs 14 residues. V lost 1 base and J 2 bases, leaving 7 bases between the germline ends. From germline, CDR1 is SGHNT and CDR2 YYREEE (reference sequence). The PCR employed 60 Vbeta primers together with 13 Jbeta primers. Profiled with immunoSEQ multiplex PCR; TCRdb holds only in-frame clones, not every one. The sample holds about 190,000 clones, 75% to 90% seen once. This record belongs to a study of cytomegalovirus exposure and HLA in healthy donors. Study-level information: The 95 million to 120 million unique TCR beta sequences, from about 179 million T cells, were found by an earlier analysis. Points from the study as a whole: Links to common viral pathogens appeared, in a later analysis, for several of the most significant clusters. Follow-up analysis later connected one missense variant in DCLRE1C with trimming of TCR beta V- and J-genes.

Sequencing was carried out using PBMCs. This TCR derives from a boy younger than 10 in good health and CMV-seronegative. The V call is TRBV5-4, the J call TRBJ2-1; D may be TRBD2 (5 bases). The CDR3 nucleotides read TGTGCCAGCAGCTTGATCGGGGCCTACAATGAGCAGTTCTTC. Translating it yields CASSLIGAYNEQFF.